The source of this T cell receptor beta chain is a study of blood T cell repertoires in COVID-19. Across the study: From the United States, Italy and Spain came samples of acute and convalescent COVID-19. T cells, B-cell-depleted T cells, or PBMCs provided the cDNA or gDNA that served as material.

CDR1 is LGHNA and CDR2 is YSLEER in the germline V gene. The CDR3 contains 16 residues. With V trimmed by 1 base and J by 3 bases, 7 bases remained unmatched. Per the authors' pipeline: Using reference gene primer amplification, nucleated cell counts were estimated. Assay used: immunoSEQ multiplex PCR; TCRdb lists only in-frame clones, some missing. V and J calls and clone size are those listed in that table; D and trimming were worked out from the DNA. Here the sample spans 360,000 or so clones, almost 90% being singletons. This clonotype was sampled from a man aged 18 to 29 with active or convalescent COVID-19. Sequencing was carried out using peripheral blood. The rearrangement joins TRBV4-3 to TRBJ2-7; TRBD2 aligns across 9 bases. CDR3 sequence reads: CASSQGAQTSGYEQYF. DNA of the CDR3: TGCGCCAGCAGCCAAGGGGCCCAGACTAGCGGCTACGAGCAGTACTTC.